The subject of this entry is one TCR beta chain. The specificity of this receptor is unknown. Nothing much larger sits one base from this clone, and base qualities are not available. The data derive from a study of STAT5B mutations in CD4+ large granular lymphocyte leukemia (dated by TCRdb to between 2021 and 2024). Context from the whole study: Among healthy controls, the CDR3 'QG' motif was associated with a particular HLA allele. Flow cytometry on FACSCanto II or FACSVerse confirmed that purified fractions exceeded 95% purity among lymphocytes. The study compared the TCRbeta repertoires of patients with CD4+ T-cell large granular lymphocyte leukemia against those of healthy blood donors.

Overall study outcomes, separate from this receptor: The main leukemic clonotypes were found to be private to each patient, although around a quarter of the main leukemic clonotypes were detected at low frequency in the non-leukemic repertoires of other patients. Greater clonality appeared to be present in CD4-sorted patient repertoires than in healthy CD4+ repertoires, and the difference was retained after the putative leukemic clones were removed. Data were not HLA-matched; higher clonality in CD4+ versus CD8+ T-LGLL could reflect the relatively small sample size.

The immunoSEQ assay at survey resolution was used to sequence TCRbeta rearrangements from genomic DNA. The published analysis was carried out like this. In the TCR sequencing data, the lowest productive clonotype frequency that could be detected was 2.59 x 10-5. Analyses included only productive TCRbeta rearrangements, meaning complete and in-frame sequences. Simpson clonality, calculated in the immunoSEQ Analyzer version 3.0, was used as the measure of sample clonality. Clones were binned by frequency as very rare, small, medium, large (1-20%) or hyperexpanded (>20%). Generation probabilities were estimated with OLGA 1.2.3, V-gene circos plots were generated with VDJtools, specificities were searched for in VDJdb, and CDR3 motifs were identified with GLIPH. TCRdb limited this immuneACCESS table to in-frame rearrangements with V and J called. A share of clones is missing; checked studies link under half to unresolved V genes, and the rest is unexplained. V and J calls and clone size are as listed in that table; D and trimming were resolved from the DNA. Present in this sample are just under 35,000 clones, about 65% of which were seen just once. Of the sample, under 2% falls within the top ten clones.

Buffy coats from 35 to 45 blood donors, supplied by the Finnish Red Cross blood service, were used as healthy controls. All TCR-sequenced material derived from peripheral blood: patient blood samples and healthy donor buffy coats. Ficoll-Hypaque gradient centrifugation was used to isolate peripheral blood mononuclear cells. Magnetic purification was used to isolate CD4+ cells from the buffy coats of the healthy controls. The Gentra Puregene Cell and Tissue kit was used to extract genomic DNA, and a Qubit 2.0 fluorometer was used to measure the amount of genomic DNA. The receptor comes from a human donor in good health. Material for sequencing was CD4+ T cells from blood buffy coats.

The DNA is as follows: TGTGCCAGTAGTATGCGCCTAAGCTCCTACGAGCAGTACTTC. This is translated as CASSMRLSSYEQYF. The receptor chain draws on TRBV19 and TRBJ2-7, with no D gene named confidently. The CDR3 starts with the cysteine, ends with the phenylalanine, and has 14 residues. This entry keeps only the CDR3 DNA: 42 bases, framed from base 1. The germline V gene (reference sequence) yields LNHDA for CDR1 and SQIVND for CDR2. A distance of 9 bases separates the germline ends of V and J, which lose 3 bases and 0 bases respectively.